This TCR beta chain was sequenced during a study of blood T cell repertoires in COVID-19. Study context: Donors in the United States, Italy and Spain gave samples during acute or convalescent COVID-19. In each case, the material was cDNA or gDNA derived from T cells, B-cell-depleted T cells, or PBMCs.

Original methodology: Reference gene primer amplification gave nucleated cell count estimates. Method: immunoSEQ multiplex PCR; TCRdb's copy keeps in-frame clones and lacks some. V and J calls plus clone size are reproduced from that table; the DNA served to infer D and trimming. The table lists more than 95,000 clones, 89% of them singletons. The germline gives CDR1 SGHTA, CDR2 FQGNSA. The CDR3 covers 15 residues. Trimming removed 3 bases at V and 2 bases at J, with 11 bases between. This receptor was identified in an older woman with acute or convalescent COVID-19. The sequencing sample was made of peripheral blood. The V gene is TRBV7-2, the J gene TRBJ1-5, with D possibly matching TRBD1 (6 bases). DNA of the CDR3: TGTGCCAGCAGCTTTATGGCAGGGGGCAATCAGCCCCAGCATTTT. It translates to CASSFMAGGNQPQHF.